A single sample gave rise to the 7 T cell receptor beta chains below, sequenced in a study of patients and donors after allogeneic stem cell transplantation. TCRdb fed the RT-PCR reads into MiXCR, producing one record per CDR3 protein. The sample lists approximately 140,000 distinct CDR3 sequences; about 40% were seen once. Sample: blood, either unsorted or a sorted T cell fraction (not recorded which). The receptors shown here come from a human donor who was either an allogeneic HSCT recipient or a stem cell or donor lymphocyte infusion donor (not recorded which). It is not recorded whose cells these are; they may come from a transplant donor.

The chain employs TRBV7-3 and TRBJ2-3; D is ambiguous. The CDR3 has 13 amino acids. The germline V gene encodes CDR1 SGHTA and CDR2 FQGTGA. The V end was cut by 5 bases, the J end by 3 bases, with 9 bases between. The CDR3: CASSTEPTDTQYF. CDR3 sequence (DNA): TGTGCCAGCAGCACCGAGCCGACAGATACGCAGTATTTT.

This clonotype has just a few counts. This sequence joins TRBV12-3 or TRBV12-4 and TRBJ1-6, with unresolved D. The CDR3 has 13 amino acids. V was clipped by 5 bases and J by 10 bases, with 12 bases between them. This CDR3 reads CASSLTEVSPLHF. The CDR3 DNA reads TGTGCCAGCAGTCTCACCGAGGTGTCACCCCTCCACTTT.

The rearrangement joins TRBV6-6 to TRBJ1-1, with TRBD1 matching 8 bases. Germline V gene data show CDR1 as MNHNY and CDR2 as SVGAGI (reference sequence). This CDR3 is built from 14 residues. V lost 9 bases, J lost 3 bases, and 9 bases stayed unmatched. CDR3 sequence (DNA): TGTGCCAGTAACAGACAGGGGCCTGACACTGAAGCTTTCTTT. It specifies CASNRQGPDTEAFF.

This clonotype was found a few times. V usage is TRBV24-1 and J usage is TRBJ2-3; tentatively, D is TRBD2 (6 bases). The CDR3 contains 11 residues. V shed 9 bases and J shed 4 bases, with 7 bases lying between them. Germline loops: CDR1 KGHDR, CDR2 SFDVKD. CDR3 region: CATGGADTQYF. CDR3 DNA: TGTGCCACCGGCGGGGCAGATACGCAGTATTTT.

The rearrangement uses TRBV7-6 and TRBJ1-1; the D gene is possibly TRBD1 (6 bases). The V end was cut by 6 bases, the J end by 6 bases, with 17 bases between. Germline values: CDR1 SGHVS, CDR2 FNYEAQ. The CDR3 has 14 residues. The CDR3 region has the DNA TGTGCCAGCAGTTTATTAGGGGGGGTTTCTGAAGCTTTCTTT. Encoded protein: CASSLLGGVSEAFF. Looking up the rest from reference TRBV7-6 and TRBJ1-1 gives the full variable domain: GAGVSQSPRYKVTKRGQDVALRCDPISGHVSLYWYRQALGQGPEFLTYFNYEAQQDKSGLPNDRFSAERPEGSISTLTIQRTEQRDSAMYRCASSLLGGVSEAFFGQGTRLTVV.

This clonotype was seen a few times. The J gene is TRBJ1-1, the V gene TRBV4-3, with 7 bases that match TRBD1. V lost 0 bases to trimming and J lost 0 bases; unmatched junction nucleotides: 7. Germline values: CDR1 LGHNA, CDR2 YSLEER. The CDR3 runs to 17 residues. The CDR3 reads CASSQDGLGQMNTEAFF. CDR3 coding DNA: TGCGCCAGCAGCCAAGATGGGTTGGGACAGATGAACACTGAAGCTTTCTTT.

The J gene is TRBJ1-5, the V gene TRBV18; possible D gene TRBD1, 6 bases. Per germline, CDR1 KGHSH and CDR2 LQKENI. The CDR3 is 16 amino acids. V was shortened by 2 bases and J by 0 bases, with 11 bases between the two germline ends. CDR3 coding DNA: TGTGCCAGCTCACCAGGGGGCCAGTTTAGCAATCAGCCCCAGCATTTT. This gives the protein CASSPGGQFSNQPQHF.